This T cell receptor (beta chain) was identified in a study of blood T cell repertoires in COVID-19 (dated by TCRdb to 2018 to 2021). With regard to the full study: Samples from collaborators originated in the United States, Italy and Spain and spanned both the acute and convalescent phases of COVID-19. Samples were obtained from the ongoing ImmuneRACE study (first 160 participants) and from roughly 1,300 subjects provided by 6 global collaborators. The material from the prospective study consisted of cDNA or gDNA derived from T cells, B-cell-depleted T cells, or PBMCs. Sample metadata almost always included a de-identified subject ID, COVID-19 status, age in years and sex. The repertoires were made available in a free public database intended to serve as a resource for research on the immune response to SARS-CoV-2. Subjects who had been exposed to COVID-19, were actively infected with it, or had recovered from it provided the deeply sampled blood TCRbeta repertoires that made up the dataset. Where available, HLA class I and class II types were taken from metadata supplied by the sample provider and were not determined by assay-based typing.

TCRbeta CDR3 regions were amplified from genomic DNA using the immunoSEQ Assay, a bias-controlled multiplex PCR. On the study's bioinformatics: Nucleated cell counts per sample were estimated from amplification of reference gene primers within the assay. Sequence reads were collapsed and filtered to measure the absolute abundance of every unique TCRbeta CDR3 rearrangement. Productive Simpson clonality was computed per sample as the square root of Simpson's diversity index over productive rearrangements. TCRdb provides this immuneACCESS table in a form limited to in-frame rearrangements. Some clones are lacking; in checked studies, under half of them reflect an unresolved V gene, and why the rest are absent is not known. V and J calls and clone size are copied from that table; D and trimming were computed from the DNA. This sample is represented by tens of thousands of clones; around 90% of them were singletons. About 2.4% of the sample is taken by the ten largest.

Reading from cysteine to phenylalanine, the CDR3 counts 13 amino acids. Only the CDR3 region is kept as DNA, spanning 39 bases read in frame from base 1. V loses 0 bases, J loses 8 bases, and the germline ends lie 7 bases apart. CDR1 is given as LGHDT and CDR2 as YNNKEL, both from the germline V gene (reference sequence). Collaborating institutions collected whole blood in K2EDTA tubes following their own protocols. Collaborator samples were shipped for TCRbeta analysis as frozen whole blood, isolated PBMCs, or DNA extracted from either sample type. In regard to this clone: Its recognized antigen is unknown. The input lacks base qualities; no much larger clone sits a single base away.

The full study reports these points: The quantity of clinical and demographic metadata differed by source and by participant and was supplied without curation.

This receptor chain uses TRBV3-1 (or the pseudogene TRBV3-2) and TRBJ1-4; the D gene cannot be resolved reliably. Sequencing input: peripheral blood. The clonotype comes from a human donor in a cohort sampled during active COVID-19. The nucleotide sequence reads TGTGCCAGCAGCCAAGACGCAGGAGAAAAACTGTTTTTT. Translated, this gives CASSQDAGEKLFF.